Described below is a single T cell receptor beta chain sequence and its context. The record originates from a study of blood T cell repertoires in COVID-19. Study-level information: The United States, Italy and Spain provided the acute and convalescent COVID-19 samples.

Per the original data handling: Estimates of nucleated cell counts were drawn from the amplification of reference gene primers. Repertoires were generated with immunoSEQ multiplex PCR, while TCRdb's copy carries only in-frame clones and drops some. From that table come the V and J calls and clone size; the DNA was used to work out D and trimming. The repertoire holds 180,000 or so clones, with approximately 90% as singletons. CDR1 KGHSH and CDR2 LQKENI come from the germline V gene. The V and J ends lost 3 bases and 4 bases respectively, with 12 bases between them. The CDR3 length is 14 residues. The TCR was taken from a woman older than 75 in a cohort sampled during active or convalescent COVID-19. The gene calls are TRBV18 and TRBJ1-2; a weak D match, TRBD1 (6 bases). Sequencing was carried out using peripheral blood. CDR3 in amino acids: CASSPRTEGYGYTF. CDR3 nucleotide sequence: TGTGCCAGCTCACCGCGGACAGAGGGCTATGGCTACACCTTC.